A selection of T cell receptor beta chains follows, all from one sample in a study of T cell changes during pregnancy in multiple sclerosis. TCRdb's copy holds only in-frame clones and misses some; the assay was immunoSEQ multiplex PCR. This sample has 35,000 to 45,000 clones, with 90% found just once. The sequencing here drew on peripheral blood, taken in the third trimester of pregnancy. The receptors here all came from a female donor in good health, enrolled as a control in a pregnancy study. The CDR3 runs from the conserved cysteine through the conserved F or W. D genes are given only for firm matches. A row's size may be missing; if present it is once, few, many or a size class.

DNA: TGTGCCAGTAGTTATCAGGCTAACTATGGCTACACCTTC
CDR3: CASSYQANYGYTF
D: -
J: TRBJ1-2
size: -
V: TRBV19

DNA: TGTGCCAGTAGTATAGTAGATCGGCGGAGCTCCTACAATGAGCAGTTCTTC
CDR3: CASSIVDRRSSYNEQFF
D: -
J: TRBJ2-1
size: once
V: TRBV19

DNA: TGCGCCAGCAGTGAGTCAGGGACTAATGGCTACACCTTC
CDR3: CASSESGTNGYTF
D: -
J: TRBJ1-2
size: -
V: TRBV10-1

DNA: TGTGCCAGCAGTTACTGGACTAGCGGGGGGTCCGTTTGGGACGAGCAGTACTTC
CDR3: CASSYWTSGGSVWDEQYF
D: TRBD2
J: TRBJ2-7
size: -
V: TRBV6-7

DNA: TGTGCCAGCAGCCAAGACCTCTTGACTGAAGCTTTCTTT
CDR3: CASSQDLLTEAFF
D: -
J: TRBJ1-1
size: -
V: TRBV14

DNA: TGTGCCAGCAGTAGGGGGGGGAAGACTGGAAACACCATATATTTT
CDR3: CASSRGGKTGNTIYF
D: -
J: TRBJ1-3
size: -
V: TRBV7-2

DNA: TGTGCCAGCAGCCGGCCGGCAGGGGGTGGTTACGAGCAGTACTTC
CDR3: CASSRPAGGGYEQYF
D: TRBD1
J: TRBJ2-7
size: -
V: TRBV5-6

DNA: TGTGCCAGCACCCCGGACAGCGCGAACTATGGCTACACCTTC
CDR3: CASTPDSANYGYTF
D: -
J: TRBJ1-2
size: -
V: TRBV6-5

DNA: TGTGCCAGCAGCCCTAAGCCGGGGGGGGAAGAAGGCTACACCTTC
CDR3: CASSPKPGGEEGYTF
D: -
J: TRBJ1-2
size: -
V: TRBV11-2

DNA: TGCGCCAGCAGCCCCACTCCGGGACAGGGCATCAATGAGCAGTTCTTC
CDR3: CASSPTPGQGINEQFF
D: TRBD1
J: TRBJ2-1
size: -
V: TRBV4-1

DNA: TGTGCCAGCAGCTCGAAGCATGCTAACTACGAGCAGTACTTC
CDR3: CASSSKHANYEQYF
D: -
J: TRBJ2-7
size: -
V: TRBV11-2

DNA: TGTGCCAGCAGCCAAAGTAGGGGCTCCTACAATGAGCAGTTCTTC
CDR3: CASSQSRGSYNEQFF
D: -
J: TRBJ2-1
size: once
V: TRBV7-9

DNA: TGTGCCAGCACCATGGACAGAACAAGCTATGGCTACACCTTC
CDR3: CASTMDRTSYGYTF
D: -
J: TRBJ1-2
size: -
V: TRBV6-5

DNA: TGCGCCAGCAGCCAGGTTGCCGGGGGAAGCACCTACGAGCAGTACTTC
CDR3: CASSQVAGGSTYEQYF
D: -
J: TRBJ2-7
size: once
V: TRBV4-1

DNA: TGTGCCAGCAGTGACGATCTATCGTACCAAGAGACCCAGTACTTC
CDR3: CASSDDLSYQETQYF
D: -
J: TRBJ2-5
size: -
V: TRBV25-1

DNA: TGCGCCAGCAGCCTCCCCGGGACAGGGGGTTACAATGAGCAGTTCTTC
CDR3: CASSLPGTGGYNEQFF
D: TRBD1
J: TRBJ2-1
size: -
V: TRBV5-1

DNA: TGTGCCAGCAGTGAACGGGGGGCATGGACAGATACGCAGTATTTT
CDR3: CASSERGAWTDTQYF
D: -
J: TRBJ2-3
size: -
V: TRBV2

DNA: TGTGCCAGCAGCGAGCGGCACGAGCAGTACTTC
CDR3: CASSERHEQYF
D: -
J: TRBJ2-7
size: -
V: TRBV28

DNA: TGTGCCAGCTCACCCAAGACAGGGACTAATGAAAAACTGTTTTTT
CDR3: CASSPKTGTNEKLFF
D: TRBD1
J: TRBJ1-4
size: -
V: TRBV18

DNA: TGTGCCAGCAGCTTGGGGCCACTAGCGTTGGGGGAGCTGTTTTTT
CDR3: CASSLGPLALGELFF
D: TRBD2
J: TRBJ2-2
size: -
V: TRBV5-5

DNA: TGCGCCAGCAGCTCGACAGCCTCTAACTATGGCTACACCTTC
CDR3: CASSSTASNYGYTF
D: -
J: TRBJ1-2
size: -
V: TRBV5-1

DNA: TGTGCCAGCAGTCGGCCCGGGGGATCAAACACCATATATTTT
CDR3: CASSRPGGSNTIYF
D: -
J: TRBJ1-3
size: -
V: TRBV6-1

DNA: TGCGCCAGCAGCGGAACTCAGGGTACTAACTATGGCTACACCTTC
CDR3: CASSGTQGTNYGYTF
D: -
J: TRBJ1-2
size: -
V: TRBV5-1

DNA: TGTGCCAGCAGTTTCCTAGCGGGGACAGATACGCAGTATTTT
CDR3: CASSFLAGTDTQYF
D: TRBD2
J: TRBJ2-3
size: -
V: TRBV28

DNA: TGTGCCAGCAGCTTAAAGAGAGACACTGAAGCTTTCTTT
CDR3: CASSLKRDTEAFF
D: -
J: TRBJ1-1
size: few
V: TRBV7-7

DNA: TGTGCCAGCAGCGTAGCTCCTAGCGGGGTCTTGGATGAGCAGTTCTTC
CDR3: CASSVAPSGVLDEQFF
D: TRBD2
J: TRBJ2-1
size: -
V: TRBV9

DNA: TGTGCCAGCAGCTCCAGTGGGGGGAGCTATGGCTACACCTTC
CDR3: CASSSSGGSYGYTF
D: -
J: TRBJ1-2
size: -
V: TRBV7-9

DNA: TGTGCCAGCAGCTTGCATCTAGCGGGAGCGGGTGAGCAGTTCTTC
CDR3: CASSLHLAGAGEQFF
D: TRBD2
J: TRBJ2-1
size: -
V: TRBV5-4

DNA: TGTGCCAGCAGCCAAGAGGGGAGCTCCTACAATGAGCAGTTCTTC
CDR3: CASSQEGSSYNEQFF
D: -
J: TRBJ2-1
size: -
V: TRBV4-2

DNA: TGTGCCAGCAGTTACAGCACAGGGGGGGGGACCCAGTACTTC
CDR3: CASSYSTGGGTQYF
D: -
J: TRBJ2-5
size: -
V: TRBV6-5

DNA: TGTGCCAGCTGCTTGGGTGAGGGAATATTCTCTGGGGCCAACGTCCTGACTTTC
CDR3: CASCLGEGIFSGANVLTF
D: -
J: TRBJ2-6
size: -
V: TRBV27

DNA: TGTGCCAGCAGTGTACTAGCGGGGTCCGGGGAGCTGTTTTTT
CDR3: CASSVLAGSGELFF
D: TRBD2
J: TRBJ2-2
size: -
V: TRBV25-1

DNA: TGTGCCAGCAGTGAAGTCGCGGGGGGGGCAGATACGCAGTATTTT
CDR3: CASSEVAGGADTQYF
D: TRBD2
J: TRBJ2-3
size: -
V: TRBV6-1

DNA: TGTGCCAGCAGCTTCCCTAGGACAGGGGCGAACACCGGGGAGCTGTTTTTT
CDR3: CASSFPRTGANTGELFF
D: TRBD1
J: TRBJ2-2
size: few
V: TRBV7-2

DNA: TGCGCCAGCAGCGACCGACAGGGAGGCAATTCACCCCTCCACTTT
CDR3: CASSDRQGGNSPLHF
D: TRBD1
J: TRBJ1-6
size: -
V: TRBV5-1

DNA: TGTGCCAGCAGCTTAGGGGGGCTAGCGGGAGAAACAGATACGCAGTATTTT
CDR3: CASSLGGLAGETDTQYF
D: TRBD2
J: TRBJ2-3
size: -
V: TRBV7-2

DNA: TGTGCCAGCAGTCCGGGACAGGGGCGACTCAATGAGCAGTTCTTC
CDR3: CASSPGQGRLNEQFF
D: TRBD1
J: TRBJ2-1
size: few
V: TRBV27

DNA: TGTGCCAGCTCACAAAAGAGAGGGAACACTGAAGCTTTCTTT
CDR3: CASSQKRGNTEAFF
D: -
J: TRBJ1-1
size: -
V: TRBV18

DNA: TGTGCCATCAGTGCGGGAGCGGGGGGACAATACAATGAGCAGTTCTTC
CDR3: CAISAGAGGQYNEQFF
D: TRBD2
J: TRBJ2-1
size: -
V: TRBV10-3

DNA: TGTGCCAGCAGTGGACAGTATAGCACAGATACGCAGTATTTT
CDR3: CASSGQYSTDTQYF
D: -
J: TRBJ2-3
size: -
V: TRBV6-1

DNA: TGTGCCAGCAGCGTAGAGGGGGCAGGTAATTCACCCCTCCACTTT
CDR3: CASSVEGAGNSPLHF
D: TRBD1
J: TRBJ1-6
size: -
V: TRBV9

DNA: TGTGCCAGCAGTTCCGGGGGGGGTAATTCACCCCTCCACTTT
CDR3: CASSSGGGNSPLHF
D: -
J: TRBJ1-6
size: -
V: TRBV28

DNA: TGTGCCAGCAGCTTTCCCGCGGCAGATACGCAGTATTTT
CDR3: CASSFPAADTQYF
D: -
J: TRBJ2-3
size: -
V: TRBV7-9

DNA: TGTGCTAGTGGTTTGTCGAACATGAACACTGAAGCTTTCTTT
CDR3: CASGLSNMNTEAFF
D: -
J: TRBJ1-1
size: -
V: TRBV12-5

DNA: TGTGCCAGCAGCCCCGCTAGGGAGACAGGGGCCTACGAGCAGTACTTC
CDR3: CASSPARETGAYEQYF
D: TRBD1
J: TRBJ2-7
size: -
V: TRBV7-9

DNA: TGCGCCAGCAGCTTGGAAGCGGGGGGGCACTACAATGAGCAGTTCTTC
CDR3: CASSLEAGGHYNEQFF
D: TRBD2
J: TRBJ2-1
size: -
V: TRBV5-1

DNA: TGTGCCAGTACCCCGGGACAGGGGGACTATGGCTACACCTTC
CDR3: CASTPGQGDYGYTF
D: TRBD1
J: TRBJ1-2
size: -
V: TRBV19

DNA: TGTGCCACGGCCGGGTCTAGCTCCTACGAGCAGTACTTC
CDR3: CATAGSSSYEQYF
D: -
J: TRBJ2-7
size: -
V: TRBV27

DNA: TGTGCCAGCAGCGCGGGGGGCGGGGCCGCCTACAATGAGCAGTTCTTC
CDR3: CASSAGGGAAYNEQFF
D: TRBD2
J: TRBJ2-1
size: -
V: TRBV5-4

DNA: TGTGCCAGCAGCAGCACAGGGGGCGGGGATGGCTACACCTTC
CDR3: CASSSTGGGDGYTF
D: TRBD1
J: TRBJ1-2
size: -
V: TRBV7-3

DNA: TGTGCCAGCAGCGTAAAGGCGACTAGCGGGGATACGCAGTATTTT
CDR3: CASSVKATSGDTQYF
D: TRBD2
J: TRBJ2-3
size: once
V: TRBV9

DNA: TGTGCCAGCAGTTTCACAGAGAACACTGAAGCTTTCTTT
CDR3: CASSFTENTEAFF
D: -
J: TRBJ1-1
size: -
V: TRBV28